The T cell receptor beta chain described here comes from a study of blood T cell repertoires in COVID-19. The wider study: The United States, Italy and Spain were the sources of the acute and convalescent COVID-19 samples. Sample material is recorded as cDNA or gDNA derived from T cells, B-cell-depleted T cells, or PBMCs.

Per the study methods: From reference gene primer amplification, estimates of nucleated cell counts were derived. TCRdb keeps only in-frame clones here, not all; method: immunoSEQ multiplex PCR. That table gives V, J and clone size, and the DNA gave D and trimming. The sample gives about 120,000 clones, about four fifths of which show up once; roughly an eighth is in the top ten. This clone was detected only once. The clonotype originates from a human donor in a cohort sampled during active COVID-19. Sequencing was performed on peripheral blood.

DNA of the CDR3: TGTGCCAGCAGCGGGACACGAGCTATCGGGCAGTTCTTC. Amino acids: CASSGTRAIGQFF. The J gene is TRBJ2-1, the V gene TRBV5-8; D is possibly TRBD1 (6 bases). V gave up 4 bases and J gave up 12 bases, with 17 bases separating them. Germline values: CDR1 SGHTS, CDR2 YDEGEE. The CDR3 runs to 13 residues.